This T cell receptor beta chain was documented in a study of blood T cell repertoires in COVID-19. Study details: PBMCs, B-cell-depleted T cells, or T cells were the source of the cDNA or gDNA that made up the material.

Original analysis: The assay estimated nucleated cells by amplifying reference gene primers. Using immunoSEQ multiplex PCR, the repertoire was profiled, and TCRdb retains in-frame clones only, with some absent. V and J calls and clone size are given by that table; D and trimming were obtained from the DNA. The table lists about 88,000 clones, about 82% of them singletons. In germline, CDR1 is SNHLY, CDR2 FYNNEI. J gave up 4 bases and V 6 bases, and 12 bases lay outside the gene matches. This CDR3 comprises 16 residues. This clone turned up a few times. The TCR was taken from a human donor in a cohort sampled during active COVID-19. Sequences were obtained from peripheral blood. V usage is TRBV2 and J usage is TRBJ2-3; 8 bases are a match to TRBD2. The CDR3 DNA reads as TGTGCCAGCAGCAGTCCTACTAGCGGCCAATCAGATACGCAGTATTTT. Translating it yields CASSSPTSGQSDTQYF.